The 18 T cell receptor beta chains in this list originate from one sample, sequenced in a study of vaccination and CD4 T cells after COVID-19. As for treatment: roughly 10-day PBMC culture with coronavirus spike peptide pools or control peptides (ViraFEST assay). At the Johns Hopkins FTIC core, DNA taken from cultured CD4+ T cells was sequenced by way of the Oncomine TCR Beta short-read assay. TCRdb processed the PCR reads anew with MiXCR; each CDR3 protein has one entry. This table has over 10,000 distinct CDR3 sequences, approximately 43% appearing once. No antigen has been assigned to these receptors. The material sequenced was CD4+ T cells from blood, cultured in vitro. These receptors were collected from a human donor who had recovered from COVID-19.

The V call is TRBV5-1, the J call TRBJ1-2; the D gene is possibly TRBD1 (5 bases). There are 15 residues in the CDR3. V lost 4 bases and J lost 1, with 14 bases in between. The germline V gene has CDR1 SGHRS and CDR2 YFSETQ. CDR3 nucleotide sequence: TGCGCCAGCAGCACCGGCAGGGTAAATAACTATGGCTACACCTTC. This codes for CASSTGRVNNYGYTF.

V is TRBV12-3 or TRBV12-4 and J is TRBJ2-2, with D possibly being TRBD1 (5 bases). With 5 bases removed from V and 0 bases from J, the gap between germline ends came to 16 bases. The CDR3 extends over 17 amino acids. The CDR3 sequence: CASSDYADRTNTGELFF. CDR3 DNA sequence: TGTGCCAGCAGTGATTATGCAGACAGAACGAACACCGGGGAGCTGTTTTTT.

This chain uses TRBV20-1 with TRBJ1-2; 8 bases agree with TRBD1. Germline lookup yields CDR1 DFQATT and CDR2 SNEGSKA (reference sequence). This CDR3 is 12 amino acids long. V was clipped by 1 base and J by 6 bases; unmatched bases: 1. In nucleotides, the CDR3 is TGCAGTGCTAGAGTGACAGGGGATGGCTACACCTTC. Protein sequence: CSARVTGDGYTF.

The chain has TRBV2 and TRBJ2-1; weak D call: TRBD2 (5 bases). The V gene lost 6 bases and the J gene lost 3 bases, with 12 bases spanning the gap. Per the germline V gene, CDR1 is SNHLY and CDR2 is FYNNEI. The CDR3 is 14 amino acids. CDR3 residues: CASRKGSDYNEQFF. The CDR3 DNA follows: TGTGCCAGCAGAAAGGGTAGCGACTACAATGAGCAGTTCTTC. The whole variable domain, remainder taken from reference TRBV2 and TRBJ2-1, is EPEVTQTPSHQVTQMGQEVILRCVPISNHLYFYWYRQILGQKVEFLVSFYNNEISEKSEIFDDQFSVERPDGSNFTLKIRSTKLEDSAMYFCASRKGSDYNEQFFGPGTRLTVL.

This clonotype showed up just once. This chain links TRBV10-3 with TRBJ2-1, with 7 bases identical to TRBD2. The germline gives CDR1 ENHRY, CDR2 SYGVKD. V lost 8 bases, J lost 7 bases, and 11 bases stayed unmatched. This CDR3 is built from 14 residues. This CDR3 is CAIRGAGSGNEQFF. In nucleotides, the CDR3 is TGTGCCATCCGGGGAGCGGGATCAGGAAATGAGCAGTTCTTC.

The rearrangement joins TRBV7-8 to TRBJ1-5, with D possibly TRBD1 on 5 matching bases. V was shortened by 3 bases and J by 3 bases, with 18 bases between the two germline ends. The CDR3 runs 17 residues. The V gene's germline CDR1 is SGHVS and CDR2 FQNEAQ. CDR3 sequence (DNA): TGTGCCAGCAGCTTTACGCGGGACGTCTGGGACAATCAGCCCCAGCATTTT. It translates to CASSFTRDVWDNQPQHF.

This chain uses TRBV12-3 or TRBV12-4 with TRBJ1-3; D gene ambiguous. Trimming shortened V by 6 bases and J by 1 base, and 7 bases separated the two germline ends. The CDR3 runs 13 residues. The CDR3 DNA reads TGTGCCAGCAGAAATACATCTGGAAACACCATATATTTT. It codes for CASRNTSGNTIYF.

The chain couples TRBV20-1 to TRBJ1-1; D gene unclear. V lost 0 bases to trimming and J lost 0 bases, with 14 bases between them. The length of the CDR3 is 16 residues. The germline gives CDR1 DFQATT, CDR2 SNEGSKA (reference sequence). The CDR3 bases are TGCAGTGCTAGAGATACGGGAATTTGGGTGAACACTGAAGCTTTCTTT. Protein product: CSARDTGIWVNTEAFF.

The chain carries TRBV10-1 and TRBJ2-2, with 9 bases lining up with TRBD2. In germline, CDR1 is WNHNN, CDR2 SYGVQD (reference sequence). The CDR3 contains 15 residues. The J segment lost 3 bases and the V segment lost 3 bases, leaving 2 bases of the junction unmatched. CDR3 bases: TGCGCCAGCAGTGAAGGACTAGCGTACACCGGGGAGCTGTTTTTT. Amino acid sequence: CASSEGLAYTGELFF.

This clonotype was detected only a few times. CDR3 residues: CASSLGGGESTDTQYF. The CDR3 region has the DNA TGTGCCAGCAGCTTAGGGGGCGGTGAGAGCACAGATACGCAGTATTTT. The chain carries TRBV7-9 and TRBJ2-3, with D maybe TRBD1 (5 bases). The V end lost 1 base, the J end lost 0 bases, and 11 bases lay between the germline ends. Germline assignment: CDR1 SEHNR and CDR2 FQNEAQ (reference sequence). This CDR3 is 16 amino acids long.

This chain connects TRBV20-1 to TRBJ1-2; D might be TRBD1 (5 bases). This CDR3 has 14 amino acids. Trimming pared 3 bases from V and 8 bases from J, leaving 19 bases between. Germline V CDR1 and CDR2: DFQATT, SNEGSKA (reference sequence). The CDR3 DNA reads TGCAGTGCTAGGACCGGGGCCCAATTTGGCGGCTACACCTTC. Translation: CSARTGAQFGGYTF.

The rearrangement links TRBV24-1 to TRBJ1-2, with no clear D. Trimming shortened V by 2 bases and J by 6 bases, and 9 bases separated the two germline ends. The CDR3 runs 13 residues. Germline V lookup: CDR1 KGHDR, CDR2 SFDVKD. The CDR3 region is CATSDYRGDGYTF. CDR3 bases: TGTGCCACCAGTGATTACAGAGGTGATGGCTACACCTTC.

The chain has TRBV2 and TRBJ1-5; D gene ambiguous. The CDR3 spans 14 residues. CDR1 is SNHLY, CDR2 FYNNEI, per germline. The V end lost 6 bases, the J end lost 0 bases, and 9 bases lay between the germline ends. CDR3 loop: CASRRSHSNQPQHF. The DNA of the CDR3 is TGTGCCAGCAGAAGGTCGCATAGCAATCAGCCCCAGCATTTT.

The V gene is TRBV5-6, the J gene TRBJ1-2; no clear D gene. V lost 0 bases and J lost 1, with 10 bases in between. The CDR3 has 15 amino acids. Germline CDR1 is SGHDT and CDR2 is YYEEEE. The CDR3 is CASSLAGILNYGYTF. The CDR3 region has the DNA TGTGCCAGCAGCTTGGCTGGCATCCTTAACTATGGCTACACCTTC.

This clonotype was recorded once. J is TRBJ1-2 and V is TRBV3-1; D remains unclear. Trimming shortened V by 1 base and J by 8 bases, and 11 bases separated the two germline ends. Germline CDR1 is LGHDT and CDR2 is YNNKEL (reference sequence). This CDR3 region has 13 residues. The CDR3 DNA sequence: TGTGCCAGCAGCCAAGGTCCCGGCCGGGGCTACACCTTC. Amino acids: CASSQGPGRGYTF.

The CDR3 DNA follows: TGTGCCAGCAGTGAAGGAGTCAGGGTGGGCTATGGCTACACCTTC. This encodes CASSEGVRVGYGYTF. The rearrangement joins TRBV25-1 to TRBJ1-2, with a possible D match to TRBD1 (5 bases). Germline lookup yields CDR1 MGHDK and CDR2 SYGVNS. Trimming took 2 bases from V and 4 from J, leaving 14 bases between them. The CDR3 totals 15 residues.

This clonotype is termed medium-sized. The chain is built from TRBV20-1 and TRBJ1-6, with D possibly TRBD1 on 6 matching bases. CDR1 is DFQATT and CDR2 is SNEGSKA in the germline V gene (reference sequence). This CDR3 contains 14 residues. V was pared by 3 bases and J by 10 bases, with 16 bases between. The CDR3 loop reads CSASVQGGKSPLHF. CDR3 nucleotide sequence: TGCAGTGCTAGTGTACAGGGCGGGAAGTCACCCCTCCACTTT.

By proportion, this clonotype is large. The genes are TRBV24-1 and TRBJ2-3; D call uncertain. From germline, CDR1 is KGHDR and CDR2 SFDVKD. Between the trimmed V and J ends, which lost 0 bases and 4 bases, there was a span of 7 bases. There are 14 residues in the CDR3. This CDR3 reads CATSDLSRSDTQYF. The CDR3 DNA reads as TGTGCCACCAGTGATTTGTCTCGATCAGATACGCAGTATTTT.